This T cell receptor (beta chain) was found in a study of post-analysis software for immune sequencing data. This CDR3 is 16 amino acids long. The J segment lost 7 bases and the V segment lost 3 bases, leaving 12 bases of the junction unmatched. The germline gives CDR1 DFQATT, CDR2 SNEGSKA (reference sequence). Notes on this clonotype: As yet, its antigen is unknown.

Unique molecular identifiers were built into the TCR beta cDNA libraries. There were roughly 0.85 to 11 million T cells, and roughly 0.5 million cDNA molecules came from them. TCRdb re-called the PCR reads through MiXCR, storing one row per CDR3 protein. The profile shows 400,000 to 500,000 distinct CDR3 sequences, over 30% of them singletons. Findings of the study overall: Controls' normalized Chao1 diversity significantly exceeded that of multiple sclerosis patients. Elevated frequency relative to controls characterized roughly five TRBV segments in patients, TRBV5-6, TRBV5-1 and TRBV20-1 among them.

The chain recombines TRBV20-1 with TRBJ1-6, with 7 bases matching TRBD1. This TCR derives from a girl under 10 years old with multiple sclerosis. Sequencing was performed on blood. CDR3 nucleotides: TGCAGTGCTAGGAAGGGGGCGGGGACCTCAAATTCACCCCTCCACTTT. Protein: CSARKGAGTSNSPLHF.